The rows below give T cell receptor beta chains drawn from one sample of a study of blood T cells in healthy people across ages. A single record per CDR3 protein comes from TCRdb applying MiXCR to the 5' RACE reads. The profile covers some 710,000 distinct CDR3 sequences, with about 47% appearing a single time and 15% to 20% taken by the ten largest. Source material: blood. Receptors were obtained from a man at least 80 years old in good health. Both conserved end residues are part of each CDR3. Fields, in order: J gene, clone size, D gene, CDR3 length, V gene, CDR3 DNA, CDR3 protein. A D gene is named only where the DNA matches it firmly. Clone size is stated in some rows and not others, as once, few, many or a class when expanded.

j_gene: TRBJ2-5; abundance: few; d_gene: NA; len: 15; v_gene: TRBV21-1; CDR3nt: TGTGCCAGGGCCTGGCGGGATCGGCTCCAAGAGACCCAGTACTTC; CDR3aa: CARAWRDRLQETQYF
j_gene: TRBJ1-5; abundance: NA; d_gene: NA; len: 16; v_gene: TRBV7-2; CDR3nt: TGTGCCAGCAGCTTAACATGGGGGCAAGGCAATCAGCCCCAGCATTTT; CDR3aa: CASSLTWGQGNQPQHF
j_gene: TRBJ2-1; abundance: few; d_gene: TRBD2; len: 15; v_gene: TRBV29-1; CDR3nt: TGCAGTGCCAGCGGGAGTCTGAGCTCCTACAATGAGCAGTTCTTC; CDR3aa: CSASGSLSSYNEQFF
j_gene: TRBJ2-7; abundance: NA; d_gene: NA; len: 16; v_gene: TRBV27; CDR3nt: TGTGCCAGCAGTTTATCCGTCGGGACAAGGTCCTACGAGCAGTACTTC; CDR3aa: CASSLSVGTRSYEQYF
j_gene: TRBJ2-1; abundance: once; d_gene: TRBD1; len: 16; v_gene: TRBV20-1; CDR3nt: TGCAGTGCTAGAGATCATGGACAGGGGGGTTACAATGAGCAGTTCTTC; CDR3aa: CSARDHGQGGYNEQFF
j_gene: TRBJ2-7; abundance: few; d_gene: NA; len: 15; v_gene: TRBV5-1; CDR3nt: TGCGCCAGCACCGGGGCCGGGGGCACCACCTACGAGCAGTACTTC; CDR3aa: CASTGAGGTTYEQYF
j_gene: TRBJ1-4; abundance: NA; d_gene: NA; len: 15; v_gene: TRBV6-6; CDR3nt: TGTGCCAGCAGTAGTATGCAGGGGACGGGGGAAAAACTGTTTTTT; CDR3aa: CASSSMQGTGEKLFF
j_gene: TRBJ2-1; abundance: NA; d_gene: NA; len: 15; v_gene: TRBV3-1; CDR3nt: TGTGCCAGCAGCCCGTTACGGGACAACTCCTACGAGCAGTTCTTC; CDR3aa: CASSPLRDNSYEQFF
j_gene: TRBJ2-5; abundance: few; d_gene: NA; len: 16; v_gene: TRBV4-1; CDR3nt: TGCGCCAGCAGCCATGGGGCTGGCGGGGCAGTTTTAGAGCAGTACTTC; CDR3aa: CASSHGAGGAVLEQYF
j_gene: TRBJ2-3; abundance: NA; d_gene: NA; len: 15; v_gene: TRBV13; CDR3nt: TGTGCCAGCAGCTCACCCCGGACGCATACAGATACGCAGTATTTT; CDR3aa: CASSSPRTHTDTQYF
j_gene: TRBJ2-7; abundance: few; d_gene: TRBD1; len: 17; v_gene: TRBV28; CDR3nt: TGTGCCAGCAGTTTACAGGTGGTCAGGGGGCGCTCCTACGAGCAGTACTTC; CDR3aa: CASSLQVVRGRSYEQYF
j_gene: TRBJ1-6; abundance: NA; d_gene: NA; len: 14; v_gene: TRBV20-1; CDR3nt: TGCAGTGCTAGAGCCGGGGTCCAAAATTCACCCCTCAACTTT; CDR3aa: CSARAGVQNSPLNF
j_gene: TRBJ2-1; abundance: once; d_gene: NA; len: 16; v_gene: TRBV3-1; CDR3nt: TGTGCCAGCAGCCCCGAGACGGGGGGCCAAGGGAATGAGCAGTTCTTC; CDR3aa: CASSPETGGQGNEQFF
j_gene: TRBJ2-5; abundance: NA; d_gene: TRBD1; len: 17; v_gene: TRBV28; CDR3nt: TGTGCCAGCAGTACCACGACAGGGCCCTTGAACCAAGAGACCCAGTACTTC; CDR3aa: CASSTTTGPLNQETQYF
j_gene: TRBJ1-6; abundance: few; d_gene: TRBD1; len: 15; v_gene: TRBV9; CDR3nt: TGTGCCAGCAGCGTAGACGGCAGGGGGAGATCACCCCTCCACTTT; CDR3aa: CASSVDGRGRSPLHF
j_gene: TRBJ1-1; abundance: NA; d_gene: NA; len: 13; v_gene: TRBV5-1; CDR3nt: TGCGCCAGCAAGGCAGTCGGGAACACTGAAGCTTTCTTT; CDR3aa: CASKAVGNTEAFF
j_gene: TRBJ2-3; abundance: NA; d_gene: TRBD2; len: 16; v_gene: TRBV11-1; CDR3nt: TGTGCCAGCAGCTTAGGGCTAGCGGTGGACACAGATACGCAGTATTTT; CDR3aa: CASSLGLAVDTDTQYF
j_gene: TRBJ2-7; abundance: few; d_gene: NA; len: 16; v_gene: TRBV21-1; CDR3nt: TGTGCCAGCAGCAAGACCCGACATCCAAGCTCCTACGAGCAGTACTTC; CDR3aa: CASSKTRHPSSYEQYF
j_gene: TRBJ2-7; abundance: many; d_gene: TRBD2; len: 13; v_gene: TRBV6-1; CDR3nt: TGTGCCAGCGGCCTAGCGGGAGCCTACGAGCAGTACTTC; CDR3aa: CASGLAGAYEQYF
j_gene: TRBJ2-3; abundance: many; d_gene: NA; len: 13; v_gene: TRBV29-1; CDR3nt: TGCAGCGTTGGATTCGTTGGCACAGATACGCAGTATTTT; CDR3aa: CSVGFVGTDTQYF
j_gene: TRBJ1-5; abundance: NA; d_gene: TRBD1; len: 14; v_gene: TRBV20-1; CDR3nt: TGCAGTGCTAGACCCCCCCGGGACAGTCAGCCCCAGCATTTT; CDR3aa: CSARPPRDSQPQHF
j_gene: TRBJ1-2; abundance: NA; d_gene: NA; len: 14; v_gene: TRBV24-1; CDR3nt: TGTGCCACCAGTGAGCCGGACAGCAACTATGGCTACACCTTC; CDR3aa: CATSEPDSNYGYTF
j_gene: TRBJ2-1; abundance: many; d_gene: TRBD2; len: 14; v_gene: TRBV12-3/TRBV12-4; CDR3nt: TGTGCCAGCAGCTCTGGACTAGCGAGCAATGAGCAGTTCTTC; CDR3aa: CASSSGLASNEQFF
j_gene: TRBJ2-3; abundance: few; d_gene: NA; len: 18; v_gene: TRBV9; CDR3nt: TGTGCCAGCAGCGTAGTTGGAGGGTCAGGGGCTAGCACAGATACGCAGTATTTT; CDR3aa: CASSVVGGSGASTDTQYF
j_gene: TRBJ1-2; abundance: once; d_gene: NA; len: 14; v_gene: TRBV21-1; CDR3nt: TGTGCCAGCAGCGAACAGGGGCTGCTTTCGGGCTACACCTTC; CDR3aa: CASSEQGLLSGYTF
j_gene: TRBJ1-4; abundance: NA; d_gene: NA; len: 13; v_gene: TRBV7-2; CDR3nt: TGTGCCAGCAGCCGCATGGGGGGAGAAAAACTGTTTTTT; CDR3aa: CASSRMGGEKLFF
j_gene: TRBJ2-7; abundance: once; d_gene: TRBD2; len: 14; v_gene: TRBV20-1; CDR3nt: TGCAGTGCCCTGGCTAGCGGGAGCTCCTACGAGCAGTACTTC; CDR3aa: CSALASGSSYEQYF
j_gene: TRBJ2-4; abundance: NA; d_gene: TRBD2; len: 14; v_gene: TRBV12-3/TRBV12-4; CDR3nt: TGTGCCAGCAGTTTGGGTAGCGGGCTCTACGGGCAGTACTTC; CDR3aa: CASSLGSGLYGQYF
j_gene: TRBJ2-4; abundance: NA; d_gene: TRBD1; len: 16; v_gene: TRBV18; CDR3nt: TGTGCCAGCTCACGGGACAGGGGGCGAGCCAAAAACATTCAGTACTTC; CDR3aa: CASSRDRGRAKNIQYF
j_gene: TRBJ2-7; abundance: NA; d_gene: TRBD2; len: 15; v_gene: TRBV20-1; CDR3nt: TGCAGTGCTAGGCCTGCGAGCGGGAGACGCTACGAGCAGTACTTC; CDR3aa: CSARPASGRRYEQYF
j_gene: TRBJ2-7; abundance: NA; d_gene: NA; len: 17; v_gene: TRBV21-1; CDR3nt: TGTGCCAGCAGCGACGTATCGGGCAGGTATGGAGGCTACGAGCAGTACTTC; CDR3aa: CASSDVSGRYGGYEQYF
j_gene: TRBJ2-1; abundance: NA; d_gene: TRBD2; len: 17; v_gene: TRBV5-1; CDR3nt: TGCGCCAGCAGCTCCCGGACTAGCGGGATCCTCTACAATGAGCAGTTCTTC; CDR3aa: CASSSRTSGILYNEQFF
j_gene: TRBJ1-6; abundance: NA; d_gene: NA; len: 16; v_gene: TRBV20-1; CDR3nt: TGCAGTGCTAGAGAGAGCCCCTCGGGTTTGTATTCACCCCTCCACTTT; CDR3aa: CSARESPSGLYSPLHF
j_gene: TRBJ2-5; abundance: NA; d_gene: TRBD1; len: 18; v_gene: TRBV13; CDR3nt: TGTGCCAGCAGCTTAAACAGGGGATCGGTGGACGGCCAAGAGACCCAGTACTTC; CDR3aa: CASSLNRGSVDGQETQYF
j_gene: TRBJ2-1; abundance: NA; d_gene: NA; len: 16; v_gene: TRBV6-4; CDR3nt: TGTGCCAGCAGTGACTCTAGCGAAAGCTCCTACAATGAGCAGTTCTTC; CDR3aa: CASSDSSESSYNEQFF
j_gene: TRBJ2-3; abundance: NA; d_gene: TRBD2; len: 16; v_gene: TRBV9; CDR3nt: TGTGCCAGCAGCGTAGTTGGCGGGAGGGCTGCAGATACGCAGTATTTT; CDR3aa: CASSVVGGRAADTQYF
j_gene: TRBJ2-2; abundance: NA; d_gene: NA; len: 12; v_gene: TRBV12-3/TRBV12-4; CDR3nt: TGTGCCAGCAGCTACACTCCCGGGGAGCTGTTTTTT; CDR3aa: CASSYTPGELFF
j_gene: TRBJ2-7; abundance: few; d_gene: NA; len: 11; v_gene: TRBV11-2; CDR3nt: TGTGCCAGCAGCACGGACTTCGCGCAGTACTTC; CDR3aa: CASSTDFAQYF
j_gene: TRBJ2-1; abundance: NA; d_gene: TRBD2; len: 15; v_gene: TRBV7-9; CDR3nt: TGTGCCAGCAGCTTTAGCGGGAGGGCCGCACAAGAGCAGTTCTTC; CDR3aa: CASSFSGRAAQEQFF
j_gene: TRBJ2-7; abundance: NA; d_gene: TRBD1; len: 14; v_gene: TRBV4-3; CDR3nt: TGCGCCAGCAGCCAAGATCGCGGGACAGGCGAGCAGTACTTC; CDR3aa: CASSQDRGTGEQYF
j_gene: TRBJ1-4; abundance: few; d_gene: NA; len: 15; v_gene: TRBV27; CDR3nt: TGTGCCAGCAGTTTAAGGAGCAGTCTTAATGAAAAACTGTTTTTT; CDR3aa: CASSLRSSLNEKLFF
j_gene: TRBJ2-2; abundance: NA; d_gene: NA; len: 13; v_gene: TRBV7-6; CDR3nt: TGTGCCAGCAGCACCAGGGTACCCGGGGAGCTGTTTTTT; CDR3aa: CASSTRVPGELFF
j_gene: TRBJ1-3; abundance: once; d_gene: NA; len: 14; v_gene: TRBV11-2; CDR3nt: TGTGCCCGCAGCTTAGTAAACTCTGGAAACACCATATATTTT; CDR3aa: CARSLVNSGNTIYF
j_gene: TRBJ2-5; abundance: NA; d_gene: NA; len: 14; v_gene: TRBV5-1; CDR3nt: TGCGCCAGCAGGCAGGGTCAGGTCCAAGAGACCCAGTACTTC; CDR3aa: CASRQGQVQETQYF
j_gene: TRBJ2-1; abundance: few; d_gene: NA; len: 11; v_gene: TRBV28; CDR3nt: TGTGCCAGCAGTTTATGGCGTGAGCAGTTCTTC; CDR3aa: CASSLWREQFF
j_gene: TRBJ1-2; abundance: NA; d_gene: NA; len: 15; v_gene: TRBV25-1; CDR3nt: TGTGCCAGCAGTGAGTGGACAGATACTAACTATGGCTACACCTTC; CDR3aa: CASSEWTDTNYGYTF